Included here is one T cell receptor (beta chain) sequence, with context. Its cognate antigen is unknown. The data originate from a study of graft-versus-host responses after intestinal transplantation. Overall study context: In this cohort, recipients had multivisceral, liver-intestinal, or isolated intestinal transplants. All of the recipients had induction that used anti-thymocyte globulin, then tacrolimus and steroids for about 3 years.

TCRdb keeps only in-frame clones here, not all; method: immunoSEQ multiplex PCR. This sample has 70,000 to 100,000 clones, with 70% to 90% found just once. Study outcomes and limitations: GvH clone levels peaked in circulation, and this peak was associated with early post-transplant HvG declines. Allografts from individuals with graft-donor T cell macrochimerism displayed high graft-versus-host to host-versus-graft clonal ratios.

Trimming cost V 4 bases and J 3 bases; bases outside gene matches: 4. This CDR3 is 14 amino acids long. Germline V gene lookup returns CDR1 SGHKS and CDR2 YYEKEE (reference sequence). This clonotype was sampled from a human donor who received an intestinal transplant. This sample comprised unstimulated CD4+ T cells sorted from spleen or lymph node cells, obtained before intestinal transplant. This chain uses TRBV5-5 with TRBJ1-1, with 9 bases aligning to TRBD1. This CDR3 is CASSPRQGDTEAFF. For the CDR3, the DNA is TGTGCCAGCAGCCCCAGACAGGGGGACACTGAAGCTTTCTTT.